This TCR beta chain is from a study of T cell responses to AZD1222 COVID-19 vaccine. Study findings and constraints: There were repertoire samples only from the period after the peak T cell response. Donors were largely white British and mainly female; clonal diversity was possibly underestimated. Spike as a whole was targeted by vaccine-associated CD4 TCRs, dominant at 160-218 and 743-854.

Produced via immunoSEQ multiplex PCR; TCRdb's table is partial and in-frame only. The top ten clones hold 2.5% to 3% of a sample with roughly 140,000 clones, over 80% of them seen once. The germline V gene encodes CDR1 LNHDA and CDR2 SQIVND (reference sequence). V was clipped by 6 bases and J by 1 base, with 3 bases between them. CDR3 length equals 11 residues. This clone turned up a few times. The antigen remains undetermined. The chain employs TRBV19 and TRBJ1-1; the D is unclear. The specimen comprised peripheral blood, sampled on day 0 of MenACWY control vaccination. This clonotype originated in an adult in good health. This CDR3 is CASSWNTEAFF. The CDR3 nucleotides are TGTGCCAGTAGCTGGAACACTGAAGCTTTCTTT.